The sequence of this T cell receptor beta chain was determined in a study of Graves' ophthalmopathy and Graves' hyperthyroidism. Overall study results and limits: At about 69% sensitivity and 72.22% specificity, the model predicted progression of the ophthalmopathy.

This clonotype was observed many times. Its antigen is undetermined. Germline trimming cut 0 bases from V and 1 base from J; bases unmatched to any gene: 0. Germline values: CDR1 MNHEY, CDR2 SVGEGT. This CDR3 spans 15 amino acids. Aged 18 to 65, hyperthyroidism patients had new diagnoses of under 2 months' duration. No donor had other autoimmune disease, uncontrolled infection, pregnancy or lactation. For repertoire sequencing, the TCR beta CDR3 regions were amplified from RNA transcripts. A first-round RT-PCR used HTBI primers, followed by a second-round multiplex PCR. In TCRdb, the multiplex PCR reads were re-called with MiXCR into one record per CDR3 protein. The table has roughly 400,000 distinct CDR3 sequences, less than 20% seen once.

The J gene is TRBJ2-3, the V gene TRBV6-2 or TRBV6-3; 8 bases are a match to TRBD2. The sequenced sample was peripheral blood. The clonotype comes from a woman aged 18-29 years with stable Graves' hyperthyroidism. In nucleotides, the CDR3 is TGTGCCAGCAGTTACTCGACTAGCGGCACAGATACGCAGTATTTT. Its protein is CASSYSTSGTDTQYF.